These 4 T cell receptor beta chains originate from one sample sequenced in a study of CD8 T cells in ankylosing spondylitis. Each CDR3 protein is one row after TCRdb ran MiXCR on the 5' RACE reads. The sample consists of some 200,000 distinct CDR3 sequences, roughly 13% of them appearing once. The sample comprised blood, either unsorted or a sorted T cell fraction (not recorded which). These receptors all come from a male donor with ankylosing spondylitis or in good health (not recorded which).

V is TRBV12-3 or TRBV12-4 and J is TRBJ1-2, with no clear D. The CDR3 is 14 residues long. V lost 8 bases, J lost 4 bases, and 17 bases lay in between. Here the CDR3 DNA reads TGTGCCAGCGGGCTTGTCGGCGAGGGCTATGGCTACACCTTC. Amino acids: CASGLVGEGYGYTF.

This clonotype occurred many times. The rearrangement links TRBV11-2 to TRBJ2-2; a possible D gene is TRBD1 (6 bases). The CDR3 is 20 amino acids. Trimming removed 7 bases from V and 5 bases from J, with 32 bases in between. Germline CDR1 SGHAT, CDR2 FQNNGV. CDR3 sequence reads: CASNPYRDTQDGITTGELFF. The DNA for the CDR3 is TGTGCCAGCAACCCCTACCGGGACACACAGGACGGCATAACTACCGGGGAGCTGTTTTTT.

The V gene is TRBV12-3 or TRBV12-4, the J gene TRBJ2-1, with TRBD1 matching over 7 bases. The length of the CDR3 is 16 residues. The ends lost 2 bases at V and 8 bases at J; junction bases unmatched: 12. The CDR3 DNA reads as TGTGCCAGCAGTTTATATACAGGGGAAAAGATGCATGAGCAGTTCTTC. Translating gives CASSLYTGEKMHEQFF.

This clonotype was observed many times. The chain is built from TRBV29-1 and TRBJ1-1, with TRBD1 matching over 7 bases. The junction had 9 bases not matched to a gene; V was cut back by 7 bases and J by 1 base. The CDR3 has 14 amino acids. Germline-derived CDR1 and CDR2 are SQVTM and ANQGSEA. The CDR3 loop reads CSALGTVGNTEAFF. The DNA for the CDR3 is TGCAGCGCCCTAGGGACAGTGGGGAACACTGAAGCTTTCTTT. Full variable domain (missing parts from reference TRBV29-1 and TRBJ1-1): SAVISQKPSRDICQRGTSLTIQCQVDSQVTMMFWYRQQPGQSLTLIATANQGSEATYESGFVIDKFPISRPNLTFSTLTVSNMSPEDSSIYLCSALGTVGNTEAFFGQGTRLTVV.